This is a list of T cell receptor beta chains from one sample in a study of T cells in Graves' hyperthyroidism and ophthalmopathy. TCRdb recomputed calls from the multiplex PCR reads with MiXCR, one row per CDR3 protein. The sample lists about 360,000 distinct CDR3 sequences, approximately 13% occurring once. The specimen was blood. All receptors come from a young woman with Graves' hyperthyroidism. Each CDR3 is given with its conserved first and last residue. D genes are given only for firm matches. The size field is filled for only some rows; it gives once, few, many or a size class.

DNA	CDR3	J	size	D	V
TGTGCCAGCAGCACATCCCTAGGCGGGAATCCCTACGAGCAGTACTTC	CASSTSLGGNPYEQYF	TRBJ2-7	many	.	TRBV28
TGTGCCAGCAGTCACTCGCCGTTCTACGAGCAGTACTTC	CASSHSPFYEQYF	TRBJ2-7	.	.	TRBV6-5
TGTGCCAGCAGCCGGGGGGGCGGTAGCACAGATACGCAGTATTTT	CASSRGGGSTDTQYF	TRBJ2-3	.	TRBD2	TRBV5-8
TGTGCCAGCAGCTTAGCTCGGGTCAAAGAGACCCAGTACTTC	CASSLARVKETQYF	TRBJ2-5	many	.	TRBV11-2
TGCAGTGCTAGAGATAGCACAGGAAGCGGAACTTTCTTT	CSARDSTGSGTFF	TRBJ1-1	many	.	TRBV20-1
TGTGCCAGCTCATCTTTAGCGGGAGAACAGACCCAGTACTTC	CASSSLAGEQTQYF	TRBJ2-5	.	TRBD2	TRBV18
TGCAGTGCAACGAGGGGTATATCTGGGGCCAACGTCCTGACTTTC	CSATRGISGANVLTF	TRBJ2-6	many	.	TRBV20-1
TGTGCCATCGGGGGACTCGCGGGGGGCCACAATGAGCAGTTCTTC	CAIGGLAGGHNEQFF	TRBJ2-1	many	TRBD2	TRBV10-3
TGTGCCATCAGTGGGGGGCAGCTCACTGAAGCTTTCTTT	CAISGGQLTEAFF	TRBJ1-1	.	.	TRBV10-3
TGTGCCATCAGGGGACAGTCTAACTATGGCTACACCTTC	CAIRGQSNYGYTF	TRBJ1-2	.	TRBD1	TRBV10-3
TGTGCCAGCAGGGGGCAGAACCAAGAGGCCCAGTACTTC	CASRGQNQEAQYF	TRBJ2-5	.	.	TRBV11-2
TGTGCCAGCAGTCCCCTCCGGGACAGGGAAGAAAAACTGTTTTTT	CASSPLRDREEKLFF	TRBJ1-4	.	TRBD1	TRBV27
TGTGCCAGCAGCTTGGAGACAGCGCCTAGCACAGATACGCAGTATTTT	CASSLETAPSTDTQYF	TRBJ2-3	.	.	TRBV5-4
TGTGCCACGGGACGGGGGGGAGCCTACGAGCAGTACTTC	CATGRGGAYEQYF	TRBJ2-7	many	TRBD2	TRBV12-3/TRBV12-4
TGTGCCAGCAGCTTAGGACTACGGGACCCTCCAAATACGGAGCAGTTCTTC	CASSLGLRDPPNTEQFF	TRBJ2-1	few	.	TRBV7-9
TGTGCCACCAGTGATTTGCAGTTTGGTACAGGCCAAGAGACCCAGTACTTC	CATSDLQFGTGQETQYF	TRBJ2-5	.	.	TRBV24-1
TGTGCCAGTAGTTTGACAGGGAATTCGTACGGCTACACCTTC	CASSLTGNSYGYTF	TRBJ1-2	.	TRBD1	TRBV19
TGTGCCAGCAGTGATTTGTTACTCTACCGGTGTCCCTACAATGAGCAGTTCTTC	CASSDLLLYRCPYNEQFF	TRBJ2-1	many	.	TRBV25-1
TGTGCCAGCAGTTACGGGGGGCGGGACACTGAAGCTTTCTTT	CASSYGGRDTEAFF	TRBJ1-1	many	.	TRBV12-3/TRBV12-4
TGTGCCAGCAGTTCAGGGGAGACCCAGTACTTC	CASSSGETQYF	TRBJ2-5	many	.	TRBV11-1
TGCAGTGCTTTCTACCCCTACGAGCAGTACTTC	CSAFYPYEQYF	TRBJ2-7	many	.	TRBV20-1
TGTGCCAGCAGTGAAGGTCAGGGGCCAAACACCGGGGAGCTGTTTTTT	CASSEGQGPNTGELFF	TRBJ2-2	many	.	TRBV6-1
TGTGCCAGCAGCTTAGAGACAGAAAATTCACCCCTCCACTTT	CASSLETENSPLHF	TRBJ1-6	many	.	TRBV7-8
TGCAGTGCCGCGGGACGGGTCGATACGCAGTATTTT	CSAAGRVDTQYF	TRBJ2-3	many	.	TRBV20-1